This T cell receptor beta chain was profiled in a study of identifying expanded T cells in peripheral blood. TCRdb keeps only in-frame clones here, not all; method: immunoSEQ multiplex PCR. The sample carries tens of thousands of clones, approximately 85% recorded once. Collection occurred without any documented infections or immune events in donors. Study results and caveats: Two-week clone count variance significantly increased as total template count grew.

With 7 bases removed from V and 4 bases from J, the gap between germline ends came to 16 bases. Germline CDR1 reads LNHDA; CDR2 reads SQIVND (reference sequence). The CDR3 is made up of 14 amino acids. Of note for this clone: The target antigen is unknown.

Sequencing was performed on blood. This clonotype was obtained from a person between 18 and 70 years old in good health. The chain uses TRBV19 and TRBJ1-2, with D possibly being TRBD1 (6 bases). The CDR3 nucleotides are TGTGCCAGTACCGAGACAGGAGACTTCTATGGCTACACCTTC. This sequence encodes CASTETGDFYGYTF. The whole variable domain, remainder taken from reference TRBV19 and TRBJ1-2, is DGGITQSPKYLFRKEGQNVTLSCEQNLNHDAMYWYRQDPGQGLRLIYYSQIVNDFQKGDIAEGYSVSREKKESFPLTVTSAQKNPTAFYLCASTETGDFYGYTFGSGTRLTVV.